These 32 T cell receptor beta chains were sequenced from one sample in a study of T cells after yellow fever vaccination. One entry per CDR3 protein results from TCRdb running MiXCR on the 5' RACE reads. Seen here are 90,000 to 130,000 distinct CDR3 sequences, around 8% observed once, and the top ten hold over 25%. Sequences were derived from CD8+ T cells sorted from PBMCs, sampled 45 days after the yellow fever booster vaccination. These receptors originate from a man younger than 40 who received the YFV17D yellow fever vaccine.

The chain combines TRBV5-1 with TRBJ2-7, with a possible D match to TRBD1 (6 bases). The V gene lost 4 bases and the J gene lost 5 bases, with 10 bases spanning the gap. Germline values: CDR1 SGHRS, CDR2 YFSETQ. The CDR3 contains 12 residues. The chain's CDR3 is CASSLTGNEQYF. The CDR3, as DNA: TGCGCCAGCAGCCTAACAGGGAACGAGCAGTACTTC.

The sample holds many counts of this clonotype. This chain connects TRBV12-3 or TRBV12-4 to TRBJ2-3, with 11 bases lining up with TRBD2. V was pared by 1 base and J by 4 bases, with 7 bases of the junction left unmatched. The CDR3 is 17 residues long. CDR3 DNA sequence: TGTGCCAGCAGTTTAGAAATACTAGCGGGAGAGTCAGATACGCAGTATTTT. Translated, it gives CASSLEILAGESDTQYF.

A note on this clonotype: This may arise from a read error, as a much more abundant clone is one base away. In DNA, the CDR3 is TGTGCCAGCAGTTTGGCCAGCCATCCCTATGGCTACACCTTC. This translates into CASSLASHPYGYTF. This rearrangement joins TRBV6-5 to TRBJ1-2; D unclear. Germline values: CDR1 MNHEY, CDR2 SVGAGI. This CDR3 has 14 amino acids. Trimming took off 4 bases at V and 4 bases at J, with 13 bases between the two ends.

Many counts were recorded for this clonotype. This chain joins TRBV4-3 and TRBJ2-7; the match to TRBD1 covers 7 bases. The CDR3 has 14 residues. The J segment lost 2 bases and the V segment lost 2 bases, leaving 3 bases of the junction unmatched. CDR1 LGHNA and CDR2 YSLEER come from the germline V gene. For the CDR3, the DNA is TGCGCCAGCAGCCAAACTACAGGGGCCTACGAGCAGTACTTC. It specifies CASSQTTGAYEQYF.

Points on this clonotype: A clone one base away is much larger, so this may be a read error. V and J are TRBV7-2 and TRBJ2-3; D is uncertain. This CDR3 comprises 15 residues. The V gene's germline CDR1 is SGHTA and CDR2 FQGNSA. CDR3 sequence: CASSLRFRSTDSQYF. For the CDR3, the DNA is TGTGCCAGCAGCTTACGTTTTCGTAGCACAGATTCGCAGTATTTT.

CDR3: CASIPGTSVYEQYF. The DNA for the CDR3 is TGTGCCAGCATCCCCGGGACTAGCGTTTACGAGCAGTACTTC. V and J are TRBV7-9 and TRBJ2-7; 10 bases are a match to TRBD2. In germline, CDR1 is SEHNR, CDR2 FQNEAQ (reference sequence). V lost 7 bases and J lost 4; bases outside the gene matches: 7. This CDR3 has 14 residues. Complete variable domain (other parts from reference TRBV7-9 and TRBJ2-7): DTGVSQNPRHKITKRGQNVTFRCDPISEHNRLYWYRQTLGQGPEFLTYFQNEAQLEKSRLLSDRFSAERPKGSFSTLEIQRTEQGDSAMYLCASIPGTSVYEQYFGPGTRLTVT.

This clonotype was picked up many times. This chain joins TRBV6-5 and TRBJ1-5; a possible D gene is TRBD1 (5 bases). Germline CDR1 and CDR2: MNHEY and SVGAGI. CDR3 length: 14 residues. With 0 bases removed from V and 9 bases from J, the gap between germline ends came to 12 bases. The CDR3 nucleotides are TGTGCCAGCAGTTACTCAGGGGACCCTGGGCCCCAGCATTTT. It encodes CASSYSGDPGPQHF.

The table lists this clonotype with many counts. The chain is built from TRBV7-9 and TRBJ2-7, with 7 bases lining up with TRBD2. J was trimmed by 0 bases and V by 3 bases; bases with no gene match: 5. Germline values: CDR1 SEHNR, CDR2 FQNEAQ (reference sequence). The CDR3 is 15 amino acids. The CDR3 spells CASSLDGGSSYEQYF. The CDR3 DNA sequence: TGTGCCAGCAGCTTGGACGGGGGGAGCTCCTACGAGCAGTACTTC.

In this sample, this clonotype turned up many times. V gene TRBV12-3 or TRBV12-4 combines with J gene TRBJ1-5; unclear D gene. Trimming pared 3 bases from V and 1 base from J, leaving 4 bases between. This CDR3 is built from 13 residues. The CDR3 loop is CASSFDSNQPQHF. As DNA, the CDR3 is TGTGCCAGCAGTTTCGACAGCAATCAGCCCCAGCATTTT.

A few counts support this clonotype. This chain uses TRBV20-1 with TRBJ2-4; D might be TRBD1 (6 bases). CDR3 size: 15 residues. V was shortened by 0 bases and J by 6 bases, with 15 bases between the two germline ends. Germline CDR1 reads DFQATT; CDR2 reads SNEGSKA (reference sequence). The CDR3 nucleotides read TGCAGTGCTAGAGACTACAGGGCTTTTGGAAACATTCAGTACTTC. This encodes CSARDYRAFGNIQYF.

This clonotype was observed at least ten times. The chain carries TRBV28 and TRBJ2-3, with D possibly being TRBD1 (5 bases). Germline V lookup: CDR1 MDHEN, CDR2 SYDVKM. The V end was cut by 6 bases, the J end by 0 bases, with 25 bases between. This CDR3 has 19 residues. CDR3 sequence (DNA): TGTGCCAGCAGCCACTTAGGGTCGTTAGGGGTCCTTAGCACAGATACGCAGTATTTT. Encoded protein: CASSHLGSLGVLSTDTQYF.

In this sample, this clonotype turned up many times. This chain uses TRBV10-3 with TRBJ2-7; the D is unclear. The CDR3 covers 12 residues. In germline, CDR1 is ENHRY, CDR2 SYGVKD. Trimming shortened V by 11 bases and J by 0 bases, and 11 bases separated the two germline ends. The CDR3 sequence is CAARTASYEQYF. In DNA form, the CDR3 reads TGTGCCGCCCGGACCGCCTCCTACGAGCAGTACTTC.

This clonotype was picked up many times. The chain has TRBV14 and TRBJ2-1; 7 nucleotides agree with TRBD2. CDR1 is SGHDN, CDR2 FVKESK, per germline. The length of the CDR3 is 15 residues. V shed 1 base, J shed 4 bases, and the junction held 4 bases outside the gene matches. CDR3 nucleotide sequence: TGTGCCAGCAGCCAAGGGGAGGGCCTATACAATGAGCAGTTCTTC. Translated, it gives CASSQGEGLYNEQFF. The whole variable domain, remainder taken from reference TRBV14 and TRBJ2-1, is EAGVTQFPSHSVIEKGQTVTLRCDPISGHDNLYWYRRVMGKEIKFLLHFVKESKQDESGMPNNRFLAERTGGTYSTLKVQPAELEDSGVYFCASSQGEGLYNEQFFGPGTRLTVL.

This clonotype was recorded at least ten times. This rearrangement joins TRBV7-9 to TRBJ2-3, with TRBD2 matching over 7 bases. Germline trimming cut 4 bases from V and 2 bases from J; bases unmatched to any gene: 6. Germline V gene sequence: CDR1 SEHNR, CDR2 FQNEAQ (reference sequence). The CDR3 sequence is 15 residues long. CDR3 region: CASSSPAGNTDTQYF. The CDR3 DNA is TGTGCCAGCAGCTCCCCAGCGGGGAACACAGATACGCAGTATTTT.

This clonotype was seen ten or more times. The chain carries TRBV5-5 and TRBJ2-1, with TRBD2 matching over 11 bases. The length of the CDR3 is 13 residues. V lost 6 bases, J lost 7 bases, and 3 bases stayed unmatched. Germline V gene lookup returns CDR1 SGHKS and CDR2 YYEKEE (reference sequence). CDR3 sequence (DNA): TGTGCCAGCATTCCTAGCGGGAGGAATGAGCAGTTCTTC. This encodes CASIPSGRNEQFF.

The chain has TRBV6-5 and TRBJ1-1; D is unresolved. Trimming removed 0 bases from V and 3 bases from J, with 14 bases in between. CDR1 is MNHEY and CDR2 is SVGAGI in the germline V gene. CDR3 size: 16 residues. This CDR3 is CASSYSSLGIDTEAFF. The CDR3 DNA follows: TGTGCCAGCAGTTACTCGTCGTTGGGGATCGACACTGAAGCTTTCTTT.

This clonotype was seen ten or more times. This chain links TRBV9 with TRBJ2-5, with 7 nucleotides matching TRBD2. The CDR3 totals 15 residues. V was pared by 2 bases and J by 3 bases, with 7 bases of the junction left unmatched. Germline V lookup: CDR1 SGDLS, CDR2 YYNGEE. CDR3 coding DNA: TGTGCCAGCAGCGTGAGACTAGCCGCCGAAGAGACCCAGTACTTC. As protein: CASSVRLAAEETQYF.

The chain uses TRBV5-7 and TRBJ2-1; D might be TRBD1 (6 bases). TRBV5-7 is annotated as an ORF whose role is uncertain. Trimming shortened V by 4 bases and J by 6 bases, and 20 bases separated the two germline ends. This CDR3 region has 16 residues. The CDR3 nucleotides read TGTGCCAGCAGCCCAGGGGTCCACTGTCCGACCAATGAGCAGTTCTTC. It is translated as CASSPGVHCPTNEQFF.

This clonotype was recorded at least ten times. V gene TRBV12-5 combines with J gene TRBJ2-7, with D uncertain. This CDR3 is built from 13 residues. The germline gives CDR1 LGHNT, CDR2 FRNRAP. Trimming took 0 bases from V and 4 from J, leaving 7 bases between them. Here the CDR3 reads CASGLVPGYEQYF. In DNA, the CDR3 is TGTGCTAGTGGTTTGGTACCAGGATACGAGCAGTACTTC.

The table lists this clonotype with many counts. The rearrangement uses TRBV18 and TRBJ2-7; D is possibly TRBD2 (6 bases). This CDR3 is 12 amino acids long. V was cut by 3 bases and J by 3 bases, with 6 bases left in between. Per germline, CDR1 KGHSH and CDR2 LQKENI. The CDR3 DNA sequence: TGTGCCAGCTCACCGGAGGGCTACGAGCAGTACTTC. As protein: CASSPEGYEQYF.

The genes are TRBV7-3 and TRBJ2-5; 7 positions match TRBD2. With 5 bases clipped from V and 5 bases from J, the junction kept 11 bases outside the gene matches. Germline CDR1 SGHTA, CDR2 FQGTGA. CDR3 size: 15 residues. Here the CDR3 DNA reads TGTGCCAGCAGCCTGCGGCCTTTCGGGAGGGAGACCCAGTACTTC. It is translated as CASSLRPFGRETQYF.

This clonotype was recorded many times. The conserved closing phenylalanine or tryptophan is absent in this CDR3, likely reflecting a read error. No DNA is shown, since the ends of the CDR3 on it are uncertain; the CDR3 is the one TCRdb lists. The chain links TRBV7-9 to TRBJ1-2. CDR1 and CDR2 from the germline V gene are SEHNR and FQNEAQ (reference sequence). The CDR3 is 10 residues long, counting both termini. The CDR3 spells CASSLADIAL.

This clonotype was counted many times. J is TRBJ2-1 and V is TRBV6-2 or TRBV6-3, with 7 bases matching TRBD1. The V gene's germline CDR1 is MNHEY and CDR2 SVGEGT. The CDR3 totals 14 residues. Losses at the gene ends were 8 bases for V and 4 bases for J; bases not matched to a gene: 8. CDR3 amino acids: CASQPGQTYNEQFF. The CDR3 bases are TGTGCCAGCCAACCGGGACAGACGTACAATGAGCAGTTCTTC.

This clonotype has at least ten counts. J is TRBJ2-7 and V is TRBV30, with 8 bases fitting TRBD1. The CDR3 runs 11 residues. Germline CDR1 and CDR2: GTSNPN and SVGIG (reference sequence). V was pared by 5 bases and J by 7 bases, with 4 bases of the junction left unmatched. The CDR3 DNA reads as TGTGCCTGGGACAGGGGAGTTGAGCAGTACTTC. Translation: CAWDRGVEQYF.

The chain recombines TRBV7-9 with TRBJ2-7; D gene uncertain. The germline gives CDR1 SEHNR, CDR2 FQNEAQ (reference sequence). The CDR3 has 13 amino acids. With 4 bases removed from V and 0 bases from J, the gap between germline ends came to 7 bases. The CDR3: CASSSDGSYEQYF. The CDR3 DNA reads TGTGCCAGCAGCTCAGACGGCTCCTACGAGCAGTACTTC.

This clonotype has ten or more counts. This rearrangement joins TRBV29-1 to TRBJ2-7, with D perhaps TRBD1 or TRBD2 (6 bases each). The CDR3 spans 13 residues. Per the germline V gene, CDR1 is SQVTM and CDR2 is ANQGSEA. Deletions cut 5 bases from V and 10 bases from J, with 21 bases between. In DNA, the CDR3 is TGCAGCGTTACCTGGGGGGCAACTTTGGGCCAGTACTTC. Translated, it gives CSVTWGATLGQYF.

The rearrangement uses TRBV5-4 and TRBJ2-1; TRBD2 aligns across 16 bases. The CDR3 contains 15 residues. The junction had 8 bases not matched to a gene; V was cut back by 4 bases and J by 13 bases. From germline, CDR1 is SGHNT and CDR2 YYREEE (reference sequence). CDR3 residues: CASSPGTSGRAGQFF. Here the CDR3 DNA reads TGTGCCAGCAGCCCCGGGACTAGCGGGAGGGCCGGACAGTTCTTC.

Notes on this clonotype: One base away lies a much larger clone, so this may be a sequencing read error. The genes are TRBV15 and TRBJ1-5; possibly TRBD1 for D (6 bases). V was clipped by 1 base and J by 7 bases, with 11 bases between them. Germline CDR1 LNHNV, CDR2 YYDKDF (reference sequence). The length of the CDR3 is 14 residues. The CDR3 DNA follows: TGTGCCACCAGCAGAGGCAGGGGACGACAGCCCCAGCATTTT. It translates to CATSRGRGRQPQHF.

V usage is TRBV5-4 and J usage is TRBJ2-3, with 12 positions matching TRBD2. J lost 4 bases, V lost 4 bases, and 7 bases had no gene match. Germline CDR1 and CDR2: SGHNT and YYREEE (reference sequence). This CDR3 has 16 residues. Written as DNA, the CDR3 is TGTGCCAGCAGCCACGCGACTAGCGGGAGCCCAGATACGCAGTATTTT. It is translated as CASSHATSGSPDTQYF.

With respect to this clonotype: This sequence may be a read error, since a much larger clone differs from it by one base. V is TRBV6-1 and J is TRBJ2-7; 8 bases are a match to TRBD2. Per the germline V gene, CDR1 is MNHNS and CDR2 is SASEGT. CDR3 length equals 14 residues. CDR3: CDSSRTSLSYEQYF. Here the CDR3 DNA reads TGTGACAGCAGTCGGACTAGCTTATCCTACGAGCAGTACTTC.

In this sample, this clonotype turned up many times. This sequence joins TRBV6-5 and TRBJ2-7; TRBD1 agrees at 7 bases. The CDR3 consists of 15 residues. The trim removed 4 bases at V and 5 bases at J, leaving 11 bases unmatched. The germline gives CDR1 MNHEY, CDR2 SVGAGI. The CDR3 nucleotides are TGTGCCAGCAGTTGGTCTGAGGGGGCGCAAAACGAGCAGTACTTC. It encodes CASSWSEGAQNEQYF.

This clonotype has a single count. One base away lies a much larger clone, so this may be a sequencing read error. V gene TRBV7-6 combines with J gene TRBJ2-3, with TRBD2 matching over 7 bases. The CDR3 sequence is 16 residues long. Germline CDR1 and CDR2: SGHVS and FNYEAQ. DNA of the CDR3: TGTGTCAGCAGCGTAGGGGAGGGTGTGAGCACAGATACGCAGTATTTT. Its protein product is CVSSVGEGVSTDTQYF.